The 29 T cell receptor beta chains below come from one sample, sequenced in a study of T cell repertoires in cytomegalovirus infection. MiXCR, run by TCRdb on the reads, gives a single entry per CDR3 protein. The sample records about 190,000 distinct CDR3 sequences, approximately 30% being singletons. The material sequenced was PBMCs. The receptors stem from a human donor in good health (CMV status not recorded). Some clones in this sample may be carry-over from other donors' samples.

This clonotype was seen a handful of times. The chain has TRBV7-6 and TRBJ2-1, with TRBD2 matching 13 bases. With 1 base clipped from V and 5 bases from J, the junction kept 5 bases outside the gene matches. The CDR3 length is 17 residues. The germline V gene encodes CDR1 SGHVS and CDR2 FNYEAQ. CDR3 coding DNA: TGTGCCAGCAGCTTAGTCACTAGCGGGGGGGGCCACAATGAGCAGTTCTTC. Translating gives CASSLVTSGGGHNEQFF. Using reference TRBV7-6 and TRBJ2-1 for the parts outside the CDR3, the full variable domain is GAGVSQSPRYKVTKRGQDVALRCDPISGHVSLYWYRQALGQGPEFLTYFNYEAQQDKSGLPNDRFSAERPEGSISTLTIQRTEQRDSAMYRCASSLVTSGGGHNEQFFGPGTRLTVL.

This clonotype was counted many times. This chain joins TRBV7-2 and TRBJ2-5; D uncertain. Germline CDR1 SGHTA, CDR2 FQGNSA. The V and J ends lost 1 base and 6 bases respectively, with 0 bases between them. This CDR3 contains 10 residues. The CDR3 is CASSLETQYF. The CDR3 region has the DNA TGTGCCAGCAGCTTAGAGACCCAGTACTTC.

This clonotype has more than one count but fewer than ten. This chain connects TRBV7-2 to TRBJ1-2; unclear D gene. The CDR3 length is 16 residues. Trimming stripped 0 bases from V and 3 bases from J, with 14 bases between. CDR1 and CDR2 (germline): SGHTA, FQGNSA. DNA for the CDR3: TGTGCCAGCAGCTTAGCGGTCGCAGGCCCCTACTATGGCTACACCTTC. It encodes CASSLAVAGPYYGYTF.

The rearrangement links TRBV7-2 to TRBJ2-7; TRBD1 agrees at 7 bases. The trim removed 4 bases at V and 3 bases at J, leaving 3 bases unmatched. The CDR3 sequence is 13 residues long. Germline V gives CDR1 SGHTA, CDR2 FQGNSA. CDR3 in amino acids: CASSSQGIYEQYF. CDR3 sequence (DNA): TGTGCCAGCAGCTCACAGGGGATCTACGAGCAGTACTTC.

This chain links TRBV12-3 or TRBV12-4 with TRBJ2-3; TRBD2 is a possible D gene (5 bases). V shed 3 bases and J shed 2 bases, with 12 bases lying between them. This CDR3 is 15 amino acids long. For the CDR3, the DNA is TGTGCCAGCAGTTTCCGGGAAGACTACACAGATACGCAGTATTTT. This sequence encodes CASSFREDYTDTQYF.

About this clonotype itself: The junction and the germline gene differ at one end; a read error may be behind it. V usage is TRBV7-3 and J usage is TRBJ2-2; D might be TRBD1 or TRBD2, each matching 6 bases. The CDR3 covers 14 residues. Germline CDR1 is SGHTA and CDR2 is FQGTGA. DNA of the CDR3: TGTGCCGGCAGGCGGGGACAAGGCACCGGGGAGCTGTTTTTT. Translation gives CAGRRGQGTGELFF.

The chain has TRBV7-3 and TRBJ2-3; 9 positions match TRBD2. The CDR3 is 17 residues long. The ends lost 1 base at V and 6 bases at J; junction bases unmatched: 11. Germline CDR1 SGHTA, CDR2 FQGTGA. The CDR3, as DNA: TGTGCCAGCAGCTTAATAAGGGGGCGGGGGGGCAAGGATACGCAGTATTTT. It translates to CASSLIRGRGGKDTQYF.

This chain joins TRBV5-5 and TRBJ2-2; perhaps TRBD1 as D (6 bases). V lost 0 bases, J lost 6 bases, and 12 bases lay in between. This CDR3 has 15 amino acids. The germline V gene encodes CDR1 SGHKS and CDR2 YYEKEE (reference sequence). The CDR3 sequence is CASSLGRTASGELFF. The CDR3 coding sequence is TGTGCCAGCAGCTTGGGTAGGACAGCGTCCGGGGAGCTGTTTTTT.

V is TRBV11-2 and J is TRBJ2-5; a possible D gene is TRBD1 (6 bases). The CDR3 is made up of 15 amino acids. Germline loops: CDR1 SGHAT, CDR2 FQNNGV. V gave up 5 bases and J gave up 1 base, with 14 bases separating them. CDR3 DNA: TGTGCCAGCAGCCGCCTTACAGGGTCCCAAGAGACCCAGTACTTC. Amino acids: CASSRLTGSQETQYF.

The chain carries TRBV7-2 and TRBJ1-2; the match to TRBD1 covers 7 bases. Germline CDR1 is SGHTA and CDR2 is FQGNSA. V dropped 3 bases and J dropped 7; count of bases not matched to a gene: 5. The length of the CDR3 is 13 residues. CDR3: CASSLENRGGYTF. In DNA form, the CDR3 reads TGTGCCAGCAGCTTGGAGAACAGGGGTGGCTACACCTTC.

V and J are TRBV14 and TRBJ1-2; 7 nucleotides agree with TRBD1. This CDR3 comprises 15 residues. V trimming: 0 bases; J trimming: 5 bases; junction bases outside the gene matches: 6. Germline V gives CDR1 SGHDN, CDR2 FVKESK. The CDR3 sequence is CASSQDIGRGYGYTF. CDR3 nucleotides: TGTGCCAGCAGCCAAGATATCGGCAGGGGGTATGGCTACACCTTC.

The table lists this clonotype with many counts. V and J are TRBV7-9 and TRBJ1-2; 7 nucleotides agree with TRBD1. The CDR3 has 15 residues. V shed 3 bases and J 0 bases; nucleotides not matched to a gene: 4. From germline, CDR1 is SEHNR and CDR2 FQNEAQ (reference sequence). The CDR3 here is CASSLGQITNYGYTF. The CDR3 DNA is TGTGCCAGCAGCTTGGGACAGATTACTAACTATGGCTACACCTTC.

This clonotype showed up many times. This chain connects TRBV7-2 to TRBJ1-5; TRBD1 matches 7 bases. CDR3 length: 14 residues. Losses at the gene ends were 4 bases for V and 5 bases for J; bases not matched to a gene: 5. Per germline, CDR1 SGHTA and CDR2 FQGNSA. The CDR3 spells CASSSGQWDQPQHF. CDR3 bases: TGTGCCAGCAGCTCGGGACAGTGGGATCAGCCCCAGCATTTT.

This clonotype showed up just a few times. The J gene is TRBJ1-2, the V gene TRBV14; 9 bases line up with TRBD1. Trimming cost V 5 bases and J 5 bases; bases outside gene matches: 3. The CDR3 loop spans 13 amino acids. Germline V CDR1 and CDR2: SGHDN, FVKESK. The CDR3 region is CASSKDRGYGYTF. CDR3 sequence (DNA): TGTGCCAGCAGCAAGGACAGGGGATATGGCTACACCTTC. Complete variable domain (other parts from reference TRBV14 and TRBJ1-2): EAGVTQFPSHSVIEKGQTVTLRCDPISGHDNLYWYRRVMGKEIKFLLHFVKESKQDESGMPNNRFLAERTGGTYSTLKVQPAELEDSGVYFCASSKDRGYGYTFGSGTRLTVV.

The chain couples TRBV6-2 or TRBV6-3 to TRBJ1-5, with D hard to call. Trimming stripped 2 bases from V and 1 base from J, with 12 bases between. This CDR3 is built from 16 residues. Germline CDR1 MNHEY, CDR2 SVGEGT. The CDR3 sequence is CASSYLPQGSNQPQHF. DNA of the CDR3: TGTGCCAGCAGTTACCTGCCTCAAGGAAGCAATCAGCCCCAGCATTTT.

This clonotype has just a few counts. The chain couples TRBV6-4 to TRBJ1-2; a possible D gene is TRBD1 (5 bases). In germline, CDR1 is MRHNA, CDR2 SNTAGT. V shed 4 bases and J shed 4 bases, with 19 bases lying between them. The CDR3 spans 16 residues. The CDR3 spells CASSVEEAPGGYGYTF. Written as DNA, the CDR3 is TGTGCCAGCAGTGTAGAAGAGGCCCCGGGGGGCTATGGCTACACCTTC.

The chain links TRBV7-8 to TRBJ1-2; tentative D call: TRBD1 (5 bases). The CDR3 is 13 residues long. The germline CDR1 and CDR2 sequences are SGHVS and FQNEAQ. Trimming took off 5 bases at V and 4 bases at J, with 11 bases between the two ends. CDR3 amino acids: CASSPTVPYGYTF. The CDR3 nucleotides are TGTGCCAGCAGCCCGACAGTACCCTATGGCTACACCTTC.

The table lists this clonotype with a few counts. The rearrangement uses TRBV7-8 and TRBJ1-5; the D gene is possibly TRBD1 (6 bases). In germline, CDR1 is SGHVS, CDR2 FQNEAQ. V lost 5 bases and J 3 bases, leaving 17 bases between the germline ends. The CDR3 spans 16 residues. CDR3 nucleotides: TGTGCCAGCAGCCAAGGTGGGGGGCCGTTCAATCAGCCCCAGCATTTT. Translation: CASSQGGGPFNQPQHF.

This clonotype has at least ten counts. The V gene is TRBV6-2 or TRBV6-3, the J gene TRBJ1-1; 9 nucleotides match TRBD1. V lost 6 bases and J lost 1; bases outside the gene matches: 9. Germline V gene sequence: CDR1 MNHEY, CDR2 SVGEGT. The CDR3 spans 16 residues. As DNA, the CDR3 is TGTGCCAGCAGCATCGGGACAGGGACCGGGAACACTGAAGCTTTCTTT. It yields the protein CASSIGTGTGNTEAFF.

The chain carries TRBV7-9 and TRBJ1-1; D not certain. Between the trimmed V and J ends, which lost 3 bases and 4 bases, there was a span of 6 bases. The CDR3 length is 12 residues. CDR1 is SEHNR and CDR2 is FQNEAQ in the germline V gene (reference sequence). CDR3 residues: CASSFPGTEAFF. CDR3 DNA: TGTGCCAGCAGCTTTCCGGGCACTGAAGCTTTCTTT.

This clonotype was observed a few times. V is TRBV7-6 and J is TRBJ2-2; D perhaps matches TRBD2 (6 bases). CDR1 and CDR2 (germline): SGHVS, FNYEAQ. This CDR3 region has 16 residues. The V end was cut by 2 bases, the J end by 2 bases, with 12 bases between. CDR3 in amino acids: CASSLRRAANTGELFF. The CDR3 bases are TGTGCCAGCAGCTTAAGGAGGGCTGCTAACACCGGGGAGCTGTTTTTT.

This clonotype was picked up a small number of times. The J gene is TRBJ2-2, the V gene TRBV12-3 or TRBV12-4; D is undetermined. CDR3 size: 14 residues. The ends were cut back, 5 bases at V and 0 bases at J, with 7 bases in the middle. For the CDR3, the DNA is TGTGCCAGCAGTCCAACGACGAACACCGGGGAGCTGTTTTTT. Translation: CASSPTTNTGELFF.

In DNA form, the CDR3 reads TGTGCCAGCGGGGTCCGAGGGGGTGAGCAGTACTTC. It yields the protein CASGVRGGEQYF. The chain recombines TRBV7-6 with TRBJ2-7; D may be TRBD1 (6 bases). V was trimmed by 8 bases and J by 7 bases, leaving 15 bases between them. This CDR3 is built from 12 residues. Germline CDR1 is SGHVS and CDR2 is FNYEAQ.

This sequence joins TRBV20-1 and TRBJ2-7; TRBD2 matches 11 bases. V gave up 3 bases and J gave up 2 bases; unmatched junction bases: 6. Germline CDR1 DFQATT, CDR2 SNEGSKA (reference sequence). This CDR3 region has 15 residues. CDR3 nucleotide sequence: TGCAGTGCTAGGGCCCTAGCGGGGGGCCCCTACGAGCAGTACTTC. Translation: CSARALAGGPYEQYF.

The chain recombines TRBV4-2 with TRBJ2-5; D tentatively fits TRBD1 or TRBD2 (6 bases each). CDR3 size: 15 residues. V lost 0 bases and J lost 3, with 11 bases in between. Per the germline V gene, CDR1 is LGHNA and CDR2 is YNFKEQ. The CDR3: CASSQERGAKETQYF. The DNA for the CDR3 is TGTGCCAGCAGCCAAGAAAGGGGGGCCAAAGAGACCCAGTACTTC.

This clonotype was counted a few times. This chain joins TRBV2 and TRBJ1-5; TRBD1 matches 9 bases. The CDR3 totals 20 residues. Germline V gene data show CDR1 as SNHLY and CDR2 as FYNNEI. The V segment lost 6 bases and the J segment 0 bases; nucleotides outside the gene matches: 18. CDR3 in DNA: TGTGCCAGCAGGCAGAGACCGGGACAGGGTAATTTGGATAGCAATCAGCCCCAGCATTTT. The encoded protein is CASRQRPGQGNLDSNQPQHF.

The V and J genes are TRBV7-6 and TRBJ1-4; D gene ambiguous. Germline lookup yields CDR1 SGHVS and CDR2 FNYEAQ. Between the trimmed V and J ends, which lost 2 bases and 8 bases, there was a span of 9 bases. The CDR3 loop spans 13 amino acids. This CDR3 is CASSLSRREKLFF. CDR3 nucleotides: TGTGCCAGCAGCTTATCTCGTAGAGAAAAACTGTTTTTT.

Note on this clonotype: A junction boundary mismatches the germline segment, possibly from a read error. The chain employs TRBV3-1 and TRBJ1-2; D call uncertain. The germline V gene encodes CDR1 LGHDT and CDR2 YNNKEL (reference sequence). The CDR3 loop spans 15 amino acids. The CDR3 nucleotides are TGTTCCAGCAGCCAAGGATTAAGCATCGCCTATGGCTACACCTTC. The encoded protein is CSSSQGLSIAYGYTF.

In its sample, this clonotype was seen once. The CDR3 loop reads CASSIRTGRNTEAFF. CDR3 nucleotide sequence: TGTGCCAGTAGTATCAGGACCGGGCGGAACACTGAAGCTTTCTTT. The chain is built from TRBV19 and TRBJ1-1, with D unclear. Trimming took 3 bases from V and 1 from J, leaving 12 bases between them. Germline CDR1 is LNHDA and CDR2 is SQIVND (reference sequence). The length of the CDR3 is 15 residues.